This is a list of T cell receptor beta chains from one sample in a study of blood T cell repertoires in COVID-19. Using immunoSEQ multiplex PCR, the repertoire was profiled, and TCRdb retains in-frame clones only, with some absent. Here the sample spans about 220,000 clones, 80% to 85% being singletons. Input material: peripheral blood. Every receptor here comes from a woman younger than 45 who had recovered from COVID-19. The CDR3 runs from the conserved cysteine through the conserved F or W. Fields, in order: V gene, clone size, CDR3 length, D gene, J gene, CDR3 DNA, CDR3 protein. A D gene is named only where the DNA matches it firmly. Size tells how often a clone was seen (once, few, many) or the class of an expanded clone, and some rows leave it out.

>TRBV24-1|few|15|-|TRBJ2-1
TGTGCCACCGAAGAACCTACAGGGTCAGGCAATGAGCAGTTCTTC
CATEEPTGSGNEQFF
>TRBV19|-|15|TRBD2|TRBJ2-1
TGTGCCAGTAGTATCGGCAGGGTGGGGGGGAATGAGCAGTTCTTC
CASSIGRVGGNEQFF
>TRBV5-4|-|13|-|TRBJ2-5
TGTGCCAGCAGCGAACTACATGGAGAGACCCAGTACTTC
CASSELHGETQYF
>TRBV7-3|-|13|TRBD1|TRBJ1-2
TGTGCCAGCAGCTCGGAGGGGGCCTATGGCTACACCTTC
CASSSEGAYGYTF
>TRBV6-6|few|15|TRBD1|TRBJ1-1
TGTGCCAGCAGTTACGGGACAGGGGTGAACACTGAAGCTTTCTTT
CASSYGTGVNTEAFF
>TRBV19|-|13|-|TRBJ2-7
TGTGCCAGTAGTATCCGGACTACCTACGAGCAGTACTTC
CASSIRTTYEQYF
>TRBV5-6|-|14|-|TRBJ2-7
TGTGCCAGCAGCTATCCAGGGAACTCCTACGAGCAGTACTTC
CASSYPGNSYEQYF
>TRBV11-3|-|16|TRBD1|TRBJ1-2
TGTGCCAGCAGCCCTCTAGGACAGGGAGCTAACTATGGCTACACCTTC
CASSPLGQGANYGYTF
>TRBV28|once|15|-|TRBJ1-4
TGTGCCAGCATTGGGGGCGGGAGAGGGGAAGAAAAACTGTTTTTT
CASIGGGRGEEKLFF
>TRBV6-5|once|16|-|TRBJ1-6
TGTGCCAGCAGTTGGCTTGGTGGGCTGGTGAATTCACCCCTCCACTTT
CASSWLGGLVNSPLHF
>TRBV3-1/TRBV3-2|-|19|-|TRBJ2-1
TGTGCCAGCAGCCATACACTAAGGAGGGACCCCCCCTTTTACAATGAGCAGTTCTTC
CASSHTLRRDPPFYNEQFF
>TRBV30|-|16|-|TRBJ1-5
TGTGCCTGGAGTGTAGTGGGGACATTGGGGGATCAGCCCCAGCATTTT
CAWSVVGTLGDQPQHF
>TRBV28|-|15|-|TRBJ2-2
TGTGCCAGCAGTTTATACAGGGAAAGGCTCAGGGAGCTGTTTTTT
CASSLYRERLRELFF
>TRBV28|-|14|TRBD1|TRBJ1-5
TGTGCCAGCGACAGGGGGCTAGTCAATCAGCCCCAGCATTTT
CASDRGLVNQPQHF
>TRBV29-1|-|12|-|TRBJ1-1
TGCAGCGTGGGACAATTGAACACTGAAGCTTTCTTT
CSVGQLNTEAFF
>TRBV5-1|-|14|-|TRBJ2-3
TGCGCCAGCAGCTTGGCGAGGTCGGGGGGCACGCAGTATTTT
CASSLARSGGTQYF
>TRBV6-5|-|12|-|TRBJ1-1
TGTGCCACTAGTCACCCCAACACTGAAGCTTTCTTT
CATSHPNTEAFF
>TRBV3-1/TRBV3-2|few|16|-|TRBJ1-2
TGTGCCAGCAGCCAAGATCATACCGGGTCTAACTATGGCTACACCTTC
CASSQDHTGSNYGYTF
>TRBV11-2|-|15|-|TRBJ1-1
TGTGCCAGCAGCTTCTCGGGCGGGGCCGGCACTGAAGCTTTCTTT
CASSFSGGAGTEAFF
>TRBV29-1|-|13|TRBD2|TRBJ2-7
TGCAGCGTTGACCCCGGGACTAGAAGCGAGCAGTACTTC
CSVDPGTRSEQYF
>TRBV27|-|13|-|TRBJ1-4
TGTGCCAGCAGTTTCCAAACTAATGAAAAACTGTTTTTT
CASSFQTNEKLFF
>TRBV5-4|once|12|-|TRBJ1-1
TGTGCCAGCACCCCGACAGGACGTAAAGCTTTCTTT
CASTPTGRKAFF
>TRBV18|-|16|TRBD1|TRBJ1-4
TGTGCCAGCTCACCACGGACAGGGCTTGAGAATGAAAAACTGTTTTTT
CASSPRTGLENEKLFF
>TRBV27|-|14|-|TRBJ2-1
TGTGCCAGCAGAGACTCTTCGGTTGTCGATGAGCAGTTCTTC
CASRDSSVVDEQFF
>TRBV4-2|-|16|TRBD2|TRBJ2-2
TGTGCCAGCAGCCAAGACGCTAGCGGGTTCACCGGGGAGCTGTTTTTT
CASSQDASGFTGELFF
>TRBV5-1|-|20|TRBD2|TRBJ2-1
TGCGCCAGCAGCTTTCCCAGGGGCTCTACTAGCGGGAGGGGTTACAATGAGCAGTTCTTC
CASSFPRGSTSGRGYNEQFF
>TRBV6-1|-|18|-|TRBJ2-5
TGTGCCAGCAGTGACACTAAGCTAGTAGCCTTTGGCCAAGAGACCCAGTACTTC
CASSDTKLVAFGQETQYF
>TRBV7-6|-|17|TRBD1|TRBJ2-3
TGTGCCAGCAGCCTTACGAATCCGGGACAGGGGGCAGATACGCAGTATTTT
CASSLTNPGQGADTQYF
>TRBV29-1|few|12|-|TRBJ2-1
TGCAGCGTTGAGTCTCCAGGGGGAGGGCAGTTCTTC
CSVESPGGGQFF
>TRBV7-2|once|15|TRBD2|TRBJ2-1
TGTGCCAGCAGCTTAGCGGTCGGGAGGAGCAATGAGCAGTTCTTC
CASSLAVGRSNEQFF
>TRBV28|few|13|-|TRBJ1-2
TGTGCCAGCAGTTTAGGACACTTCTATGGCTACACCTTC
CASSLGHFYGYTF
>TRBV6-2/TRBV6-3|once|15|-|TRBJ2-7
TGTGCCAGCAGTTACTATCTAGCGCCCACCTACGAGCAGTACTTC
CASSYYLAPTYEQYF
>TRBV7-9|few|15|TRBD1|TRBJ1-6
TGTGCCAGCAGCCACCCAGGGGGCAATAATTCACCCCTCCACTTT
CASSHPGGNNSPLHF
>TRBV18|-|14|TRBD1|TRBJ1-2
TGTGCCAGCTCATCAGTGGACAGGGGGTATGGCTACACCTTC
CASSSVDRGYGYTF
>TRBV3-1/TRBV3-2|-|16|TRBD2|TRBJ2-3
TGTGCCAGCAGCCAGGAACTAGCGGGAGCCCCAGATACGCAGTATTTT
CASSQELAGAPDTQYF
>TRBV14|-|18|-|TRBJ2-3
TGTGCCAGCAGCCAAGAATCGGAAACGGGGGGCGCGGCAGATACGCAGTATTTT
CASSQESETGGAADTQYF
>TRBV27|-|13|-|TRBJ2-5
TGTGCCAGCAGTTCCCCTAACCAAGAGACCCAGTACTTC
CASSSPNQETQYF
>TRBV4-2|-|17|TRBD2|TRBJ2-3
TGTGCCAGCAGCCTCCCAGAGGGCCCCCTTAGCGGGAGTACGCAGTATTTT
CASSLPEGPLSGSTQYF
>TRBV7-3|-|16|-|TRBJ2-2
TGTGCCAGCAGCCTCCTAGGCGGTCGGAACACCGGGGAGCTGTTTTTT
CASSLLGGRNTGELFF
>TRBV25-1|-|13|TRBD1|TRBJ2-7
TGTGCCAGCAGTGGACAGGGGAGCGGCGAGCAGTACTTC
CASSGQGSGEQYF
>TRBV9|-|18|TRBD1|TRBJ2-7
TGTGCCAGCAGCGTAGGGATTTGGGGACAGGGGAACTCCTACGAGCAGTACTTC
CASSVGIWGQGNSYEQYF
>TRBV3-1/TRBV3-2|once|14|-|TRBJ2-2
TGTGCCAGCAGCCAAGCGGGAGTGACCGGGGAGCTGTTTTTT
CASSQAGVTGELFF
>TRBV24-1|once|15|-|TRBJ1-1
TGTGCCACCAGTGACTCAGGGGCAGGGAACACTGAAGCTTTCTTT
CATSDSGAGNTEAFF
>TRBV28|-|15|-|TRBJ1-2
TGTGCCAGCAGTTTGGGGGGTCGAGCTAACTATGGCTACACCTTC
CASSLGGRANYGYTF
>TRBV24-1|-|15|TRBD1|TRBJ2-1
TGTGCCACCAGTGACCCCGGACAGGGGGCCAATGAGCAGTTCTTC
CATSDPGQGANEQFF
>TRBV9|-|17|-|TRBJ1-2
TGTGCCAGCAGCGTAGTGGCAGGGCCCAGGTATTTAATTGGCTACACCTTC
CASSVVAGPRYLIGYTF
>TRBV5-1|-|17|-|TRBJ2-3
TGCGCCAGCAGCGGCCTAGGTGCCCCCTCTAGCACAGATACGCAGTATTTT
CASSGLGAPSSTDTQYF
>TRBV19|-|15|TRBD1|TRBJ1-1
TGTGCCAGTAGTATTCTGGGGACAGGGGTGACTGAAGCTTTCTTT
CASSILGTGVTEAFF
>TRBV6-4|-|12|-|TRBJ1-2
TGTGCCAGGATTGGGAGGAACTATGGCTACACCTTC
CARIGRNYGYTF
>TRBV28|-|15|-|TRBJ1-1
TGTGCCAGCAGCTATTCCTCAGGGATTGTCACTGAAGCTTTCTTT
CASSYSSGIVTEAFF